What follows are 27 T cell receptor beta chains derived from one specimen sequenced in a study of radiotherapy plus CTLA-4 blockade in lung cancer. Clones were read by immunoSEQ multiplex PCR, and TCRdb kept only the in-frame ones, dropping some. There are some 74,000 clones in the sample; around 80% occur only once, and less than 7.5% lies in the top ten. The specimen comprised peripheral blood, sampled from a patient treated with radiotherapy plus ipilimumab. These receptors were collected from a human donor with non-small cell lung cancer who had a complete response to radiotherapy plus ipilimumab.

The chain has TRBV7-2 and TRBJ2-2, with TRBD1 as a possible D gene (5 bases). CDR3 length: 13 amino acids. Between the trimmed V and J ends, which lost 5 bases and 6 bases, there was a span of 10 bases. Germline lookup yields CDR1 SGHTA and CDR2 FQGNSA. The CDR3 bases are TGTGCCAGCAGCCTACCGACAGCCGGGGAGCTGTTTTTT. The encoded protein is CASSLPTAGELFF. Combining the CDR3 with reference TRBV7-2 and TRBJ2-2 gives the whole variable domain GAGVSQSPSNKVTEKGKDVELRCDPISGHTALYWYRQSLGQGLEFLIYFQGNSAPDKSGLPSDRFSAERTGGSVSTLTIQRTQQEDSAVYLCASSLPTAGELFFGEGSRLTVL.

This clone was recorded only once. The V call is TRBV6-1, the J call TRBJ1-2; D remains ambiguous. This CDR3 has 13 residues. V was trimmed by 7 bases and J by 8 bases, leaving 17 bases between them. Germline assignment: CDR1 MNHNS and CDR2 SASEGT. The CDR3 protein is CASTEAGPRGYTF. CDR3 DNA sequence: TGTGCCAGCACCGAAGCTGGACCCCGGGGCTACACCTTC.

The chain recombines TRBV2 with TRBJ2-3, with 14 positions matching TRBD2. Trimming at V came to 5 bases and at J to 1 base, leaving 2 bases not matched to a gene. Germline CDR1 SNHLY, CDR2 FYNNEI. The length of the CDR3 is 16 residues. The CDR3 region has the DNA TGTGCCAGCAGTTTGGGACTAGCGGGGGGCACAGATACGCAGTATTTT. Translated: CASSLGLAGGTDTQYF. Full variable domain (outside the CDR3, taken from reference TRBV2 and TRBJ2-3): EPEVTQTPSHQVTQMGQEVILRCVPISNHLYFYWYRQILGQKVEFLVSFYNNEISEKSEIFDDQFSVERPDGSNFTLKIRSTKLEDSAMYFCASSLGLAGGTDTQYFGPGTRLTVL.

V is TRBV5-1 and J is TRBJ2-5; D is tentatively TRBD1 or TRBD2 (7 bases each). This CDR3 region has 15 residues. The V gene's germline CDR1 is SGHRS and CDR2 YFSETQ. Trimming left V 0 bases short and J 5 bases short, with 14 bases between. The DNA for the CDR3 is TGCGCCAGCAGCTTGGAGGCAGGGGGAGGGGAGACCCAGTACTTC. Translated: CASSLEAGGGETQYF.

V is TRBV28 and J is TRBJ2-4, with D maybe TRBD2 (5 bases). The V and J ends lost 7 bases and 8 bases respectively, with 9 bases between them. CDR1 MDHEN and CDR2 SYDVKM come from the germline V gene. The CDR3 length is 11 residues. The CDR3 here is CASTQRDIQYF. DNA for the CDR3: TGTGCCAGCACTCAGAGGGACATTCAGTACTTC.

The genes are TRBV6-5 and TRBJ1-1, with 8 bases lining up with TRBD1. Looked up from germline, CDR1 is MNHEY and CDR2 is SVGAGI. CDR3 length: 15 residues. The ends lost 2 bases at V and 5 bases at J; junction bases unmatched: 7. The CDR3 loop reads CASSYGTGGLTEAFF. In nucleotides, the CDR3 is TGTGCCAGCAGTTACGGGACAGGTGGGTTGACTGAAGCTTTCTTT.

This chain joins TRBV14 and TRBJ2-7; no clear D. Germline V lookup: CDR1 SGHDN, CDR2 FVKESK. The CDR3 runs to 16 residues. Trimming pared 1 base from V and 2 bases from J, leaving 15 bases between. In nucleotides, the CDR3 is TGTGCCAGCAGCCAAGCGGAAAAACTTACAACCTACGAGCAGTACGTC. This sequence encodes CASSQAEKLTTYEQYV.

This clone was observed a handful of times. This chain uses TRBV14 with TRBJ1-3; D not resolved. Trimming stripped 3 bases from V and 1 base from J, with 10 bases between. The CDR3 consists of 15 residues. The germline gives CDR1 SGHDN, CDR2 FVKESK. CDR3 in DNA: TGTGCCAGCAGCCAGACCGCTACGTCTGGAAACACCATATATTTT. Amino acid sequence: CASSQTATSGNTIYF.

This rearrangement joins TRBV5-4 to TRBJ1-1; a possible D gene is TRBD1 (6 bases). V was shortened by 3 bases and J by 1 base, with 10 bases between the two germline ends. Per germline, CDR1 SGHNT and CDR2 YYREEE (reference sequence). The CDR3 has 14 amino acids. CDR3 in DNA: TGTGCCAGCAGCTCGACAGGCGCGAACACTGAAGCTTTCTTT. Its translation is CASSSTGANTEAFF.

The rearrangement joins TRBV4-1 to TRBJ1-2; tentatively, D is TRBD1 (5 bases). CDR1 and CDR2 from the germline V gene are MGHRA and YSYEKL. The CDR3 totals 16 residues. The V end was cut by 1 base, the J end by 8 bases, with 20 bases between. CDR3 in DNA: TGCGCCAGCAGCCAAGGGAGGGACGGGGGTTTATGGGGCTACACCTTC. Amino acid sequence: CASSQGRDGGLWGYTF.

The chain carries TRBV30 and TRBJ2-5, with 8 nucleotides matching TRBD2. V lost 2 bases and J lost 5; bases outside the gene matches: 4. CDR1 GTSNPN and CDR2 SVGIG come from the germline V gene (reference sequence). This CDR3 is built from 13 residues. The CDR3 loop is CAWSREGTETQYF. The CDR3 region has the DNA TGTGCCTGGAGTCGGGAGGGGACTGAGACCCAGTACTTC.

The V gene is TRBV2, the J gene TRBJ2-1; D possibly uses TRBD1 or TRBD2 (5 bases each). Germline V gives CDR1 SNHLY, CDR2 FYNNEI. CDR3 length equals 17 residues. V was shortened by 2 bases and J by 7 bases, with 21 bases between the two germline ends. Written as DNA, the CDR3 is TGTGCCAGCAGTGAACCCCCAGGGCGGCTAGCCAGTAATGAGCAGTTCTTC. Amino acids: CASSEPPGRLASNEQFF. The full variable domain, with the rest looked up from reference TRBV2 and TRBJ2-1, is EPEVTQTPSHQVTQMGQEVILRCVPISNHLYFYWYRQILGQKVEFLVSFYNNEISEKSEIFDDQFSVERPDGSNFTLKIRSTKLEDSAMYFCASSEPPGRLASNEQFFGPGTRLTVL.

This sequence joins TRBV9 and TRBJ1-6; D gene uncertain. The CDR3 loop spans 17 amino acids. The germline V and J ends were trimmed by 0 bases and 0 bases, with 10 bases remaining between them. Germline V gene data show CDR1 as SGDLS and CDR2 as YYNGEE. The CDR3 DNA follows: TGTGCCAGCAGCGTAGGGGGAGGAAGCTCCTATAATTCACCCCTCCACTTT. This sequence encodes CASSVGGGSSYNSPLHF.

V gene TRBV4-1 combines with J gene TRBJ1-3, with TRBD1 as a possible D gene (5 bases). The CDR3 totals 17 residues. Germline assignment: CDR1 MGHRA and CDR2 YSYEKL. Trimming pared 8 bases from V and 4 bases from J, leaving 24 bases between. CDR3 protein: CASSEAVGEGIGNTIYF. The CDR3 nucleotides are TGCGCCAGCTCTGAGGCGGTAGGGGAAGGTATCGGAAACACCATATATTTT.

The rearrangement uses TRBV25-1 and TRBJ2-3; 11 bases match TRBD2. The germline V gene has CDR1 MGHDK and CDR2 SYGVNS. This CDR3 comprises 13 residues. CDR3 region: CASGRAGTDTQYF. Here the CDR3 DNA reads TGTGCTAGCGGGAGGGCCGGGACAGATACGCAGTATTTT.

V is TRBV2 and J is TRBJ2-4; 10 bases map to TRBD1. The CDR3 consists of 14 residues. CDR1 SNHLY and CDR2 FYNNEI come from the germline V gene. Trimming took 6 bases from V and 9 from J; bases not matched to a gene: 8. This CDR3 is CASRSGQGERIQYF. The CDR3 coding sequence is TGTGCCAGCAGATCTGGACAGGGGGAGCGCATTCAGTACTTC.

This sequence joins TRBV7-2 and TRBJ2-1; the match to TRBD2 covers 8 bases. V lost 1 base to trimming and J lost 10 bases; unmatched junction nucleotides: 9. CDR1 and CDR2 (germline): SGHTA, FQGNSA. This CDR3 is 15 amino acids long. The CDR3 region is CASSLEAGDNSEQFF. The CDR3, as DNA: TGTGCCAGCAGCTTAGAAGCGGGGGATAACTCGGAGCAGTTCTTC.

The chain recombines TRBV5-1 with TRBJ2-3, with 12 bases lining up with TRBD2. Germline values: CDR1 SGHRS, CDR2 YFSETQ. This CDR3 is 15 amino acids long. With 3 bases clipped from V and 6 bases from J, the junction kept 5 bases outside the gene matches. The CDR3, as DNA: TGCGCCAGCAGCTCTAGCGGGAGGGCCGGGGATACGCAGTATTTT. It is translated as CASSSSGRAGDTQYF.

The V call is TRBV5-1, the J call TRBJ2-1, with 11 bases matching TRBD2. Germline values: CDR1 SGHRS, CDR2 YFSETQ. The V gene end was trimmed by 5 bases and the J gene end by 6 bases; junction bases not matched to a gene: 10. The CDR3 contains 16 residues. CDR3 loop: CASSSSKTSGTNEQFF. The CDR3 DNA follows: TGCGCCAGCAGTTCGAGCAAGACTAGCGGGACCAATGAGCAGTTCTTC.

This clone was detected once. The V gene is TRBV11-3, the J gene TRBJ2-1, with 15 positions matching TRBD2. Losses at the gene ends were 3 bases for V and 0 bases for J; bases not matched to a gene: 9. The germline V gene has CDR1 SGHNT and CDR2 YENEEA. The CDR3 is 20 residues long. The CDR3 is CASSFMSGLAGGSSYNEQFF. Written as DNA, the CDR3 is TGTGCCAGCAGCTTCATGTCTGGACTAGCGGGGGGGAGCTCCTACAATGAGCAGTTCTTC.

About this clone itself: Its ends do not fully match the called genes, so a read error is possible. The V gene is TRBV7-7, the J gene TRBJ2-1, with TRBD2 identical over 7 bases. Germline CDR1 and CDR2: SSHAT and FNYEAQ (reference sequence). CDR3 length equals 17 residues. In DNA, the CDR3 is TGTGCTAGCAGCGCCCGGGCCCGGGGTAGCGGGTACAATGAGCAGTTCTTC. Translation: CASSARARGSGYNEQFF.

This clone was detected only once. CDR3 DNA sequence: TGCGCCAGCAGCCAAGGACTAGCGGGAGGGCCGTTCCATGAGCAGTTCTTC. Residues: CASSQGLAGGPFHEQFF. The V call is TRBV4-3, the J call TRBJ2-1, with 14 bases identical to TRBD2. The CDR3 spans 17 residues. CDR1 is LGHNA, CDR2 YSLEER, per germline. The V gene end was trimmed by 1 base and the J gene end by 8 bases; junction bases not matched to a gene: 7.

The chain uses TRBV6-6 and TRBJ1-1, with D perhaps matching TRBD1 (5 bases). The CDR3 extends over 13 amino acids. Germline CDR1 MNHNY, CDR2 SVGAGI (reference sequence). The V and J ends lost 0 bases and 3 bases respectively, with 5 bases between them. This chain's CDR3 is CASSYSTDTEAFF. For the CDR3, the DNA is TGTGCCAGCAGTTACTCGACAGACACTGAAGCTTTCTTT.

The V gene is TRBV4-1, the J gene TRBJ2-3; 9 bases are a match to TRBD2. From germline, CDR1 is MGHRA and CDR2 YSYEKL. This CDR3 comprises 17 residues. V lost 0 bases to trimming and J lost 4 bases; unmatched junction nucleotides: 8. CDR3 in DNA: TGCGCCAGCAGCCAAGATCGGGCGCGGGGGGGCCCAGATACGCAGTATTTT. It encodes CASSQDRARGGPDTQYF.

This sequence joins TRBV30 and TRBJ1-5; no firm D call. Germline-derived CDR1 and CDR2 are GTSNPN and SVGIG (reference sequence). CDR3 length: 15 residues. V lost 0 bases and J lost 0, with 9 bases in between. This CDR3 is CAWSVGSYSNQPQHF. The CDR3 DNA sequence: TGTGCCTGGAGTGTCGGCAGTTATAGCAATCAGCCCCAGCATTTT.

The chain has TRBV7-9 and TRBJ1-2, with D perhaps TRBD1 (5 bases). The CDR3 runs to 12 residues. The V end was cut by 6 bases, the J end by 6 bases, with 11 bases between. From germline, CDR1 is SEHNR and CDR2 FQNEAQ (reference sequence). CDR3 nucleotides: TGTGCCAGCAGTTTCCGGGGCGATGGCTACACCTTC. Protein: CASSFRGDGYTF.

The rearrangement joins TRBV15 to TRBJ1-5; possible D gene TRBD1, 6 bases. Germline V CDR1 and CDR2: LNHNV, YYDKDF (reference sequence). The CDR3 runs 16 residues. V dropped 3 bases and J dropped 0 bases, with 12 bases sitting between them. DNA for the CDR3: TGTGCCACCAGCAGGGATACAGGGCTTAGCAATCAGCCCCAGCATTTT. Residues: CATSRDTGLSNQPQHF. The complete variable domain, with remaining parts taken from reference TRBV15 and TRBJ1-5, reads DAMVIQNPRYQVTQFGKPVTLSCSQTLNHNVMYWYQQKSSQAPKLLFHYYDKDFNNEADTPDNFQSRRPNTSFCFLDIRSPGLGDTAMYLCATSRDTGLSNQPQHFGDGTRLSIL.